This T cell receptor (beta chain) was documented in a study of shared clonotypes between healthy human individuals (dated by TCRdb to the early 2020s). The study in broad terms: A few men and a couple of women, aged 18 to 49 years, made up the cohort. For each donor, three plates each were used for CD4 naive and CD4 memory, two plates were used for CD8 naive, and one plate was used for CD8 memory. The study deeply sequenced blood TCR repertoires of about 5 healthy adults to estimate repertoire size and the extent of clonotype sharing between individuals. To increase sequencing depth and limit assay-specific biases, different laboratories used diverse techniques to prepare libraries and sequence TCR repertoires. Leukapheresis yielded between about 0.94 and 10 billion PBMCs per donor. Broad study findings and their caveats: Approximately 5% of naive CD4, roughly 3.5% of naive CD8, approximately 2.2% of memory CD4, and approximately 0.39% of memory CD8 clonotypes were shared across a few donors. The genetic and exposure-history diversity represented was limited by the small number of donors. Pairwise subsampling indicated that sequencing depth was expected to affect the degree of clonotype sharing among donors. Only blood was sampled, and tissue TCR repertoires likely differ from those in blood. Even with the large sequencing depth, rarefaction of the sorted-subset datasets indicated that sequencing was incomplete. Naive subsets generally had larger estimated clonotype richness than memory subsets. Clonotypes shared by all four sorted-subset donors showed higher generation probabilities than non-shared clonotypes.

This clone was observed a handful of times. Its antigen target is currently unknown. No much larger clone is present one base from it, and per-base qualities are unavailable. The same CDR3 can be traced to other DNA sequences in this sample. The donors were healthy, HIV-negative adults who had no recently reported acute infections or vaccinations. Every donor was a Caucasian adult residing in Nashville, Tennessee, USA. CD4+ T cells were enriched through magnetic negative selection, after which naive cells were positively selected on CD45RA and the remaining negative fraction served as the memory subset. Blood was obtained by leukapheresis, after which PBMCs were separated by Ficoll-Histopaque density gradient centrifugation and cryopreserved in liquid nitrogen vapor phase. Analytical flow cytometry was used to check the purity and quantity of each magnetically sorted T cell population. From each sorted fraction, genomic DNA was isolated and quantified by UV absorbance on a Nanodrop 2000c.

TCR CDR3 regions were amplified from genomic DNA by multiplex PCR using the deep immunoSEQ assay. Extracted genomic DNA from each cell subset was distributed evenly across all wells of several immunoSEQ 96-well plates, and each plate was treated as a replicate. For sorted subsets, approximately 0.2 ug of genomic DNA, equivalent to roughly 30,000 T cell genomes, went into each replicate PCR. Purified libraries were quantified with a Qubit 3.0 fluorometer, sized on a Bioanalyzer 2100, and re-quantified with the KAPA Library Quantification kit. Each immunoSEQ 96-well plate was sequenced on its own single-read 150-cycle Illumina NextSeq 550 flow cell. Turning to the authors' computational methods: Because only junctional sequences without quality scores were contained in the immunoSEQ output, filtering matching that applied to full-length reads could not be performed. To assign V/J genes and CDR3, sequences were annotated against IMGT germline references using PyIR, a Python wrapper for IgBLAST v1.9. Reads were filtered out if the reads had weak V/J assignments (E-value above 1e-6), no CDR3, stop codons, out-of-frame junctions, or ambiguous translated residues. A V3J clonotype was defined by an identical inferred V gene, J gene, and CDR3 amino acid sequence. Percentage overlap between repertoires was calculated by dividing the number of shared unique clonotypes by the size of the smaller repertoire. Three approaches were used to assess repertoire richness: RTK rarefaction, the Chao1 estimator, and Recon v2.1 estimates of unobserved clonotypes. For all TCRbeta clonotypes obtained by the gDNA method from a few donors, generation probabilities were computed with OLGA. The source is immuneACCESS, and TCRdb retained only in-frame sequences with V and J called. Part of the clones is not carried over; for the studies checked, unresolved V genes explain less than half of this, and the remainder is unexplained. V and J calls and clone size are those listed in that table; D and trimming were worked out from the DNA. This sample holds 2.5 million or so clones; roughly 92% were observed only once. The top ten constitute roughly 0.13% of the sample.

CDR1 and CDR2 are drawn from the germline V gene: SGDLS, YYNGEE. Including cysteine and phenylalanine, the CDR3 has 12 amino acids. Just CDR3 DNA is preserved here, 36 bases in frame from base 1. Trimming costs V 0 bases and J 4 bases, and their ends lie 4 bases apart. The origin of this receptor is a young man in good health. The sample consisted of naive CD4+ T cells sorted from blood. The sample's cell subset or site label, decoded: CD45RA+ positively selected. This chain is built from TRBV9 and TRBJ2-5, with the D segment identity uncertain. The DNA sequence is TGTGCCAGCAGCGTAGGGGGAGAGACCCAGTACTTC. Translated, this gives CASSVGGETQYF.